Reported below is one TCR beta chain. The sample comes from a study of blood T cell repertoires in COVID-19. Study-level background: The United States, Italy and Spain were the sources of the acute and convalescent COVID-19 samples. PBMCs, B-cell-depleted T cells, or T cells were the source of the cDNA or gDNA that made up the material.

In the original processing: Reference gene primer amplification yielded estimated nucleated cell counts. Only in-frame clones appear in the TCRdb table, and some are missing; sequencing was by immunoSEQ multiplex PCR. V and J calls and clone size are copied from that table; D and trimming were computed from the DNA. The top ten hold about 5% of the sample, which has 90,000 to 120,000 clones, roughly 82% seen once. Germline-derived CDR1 and CDR2 are LNHNV and YYDKDF (reference sequence). V shed 0 bases and J shed 4 bases, with 9 bases lying between them. This CDR3 has 14 amino acids. Sequencing input: peripheral blood. This TCR came from a man aged 55 to 70 with acute or convalescent COVID-19. This chain connects TRBV15 to TRBJ1-2; D might be TRBD1 (5 bases). CDR3 bases: TGTGCCACCAGCAGAGATCGACAGTCCTATGGCTACACCTTC. Its translation: CATSRDRQSYGYTF.